The rows below give T cell receptor beta chains drawn from one sample of a study of CD8+ T cells in alopecia areata. Repertoires were generated with immunoSEQ multiplex PCR, while TCRdb's copy carries only in-frame clones and drops some. The data contain about 150,000 clones, around two thirds of them singletons. Sequencing was carried out using CD8+ T cells sorted from blood. The receptors were gathered from a human donor in good health. Both conserved end residues are part of each CDR3. The D gene is left open where the match is weak. Rows may omit the clone size; those that give it use once, few, many or a size class.

V	D	J	size	CDR3	DNA
TRBV5-1	TRBD1	TRBJ2-7	few	CASSTGDQQYF	TGCGCCAGCAGCACAGGGGACCAGCAGTACTTC
TRBV4-2	.	TRBJ1-2	.	CASSQEMTSNYGYTF	TGTGCCAGCAGCCAGGAGATGACCTCAAACTATGGCTACACCTTC
TRBV7-6	.	TRBJ2-3	few	CASSLARGDTQYF	TGTGCCAGCAGCTTAGCAAGGGGGGATACGCAGTATTTT
TRBV27	.	TRBJ2-5	few	CASSKVRYEETQYF	TGTGCCAGTTCTAAGGTGCGGTATGAGGAGACCCAGTACTTC
TRBV21-1	.	TRBJ2-6	few	CASSKPAKDRDTAGANVLTF	TGTGCCAGCAGCAAACCAGCGAAGGACAGGGATACAGCTGGGGCCAACGTCCTGACTTTC
TRBV4-1	TRBD2	TRBJ2-1	.	CASSQEPGTSSYNEQFF	TGCGCCAGCAGCCAGGAACCCGGGACTAGCAGTTACAATGAGCAGTTCTTC
TRBV27	.	TRBJ2-7	few	CASSFQNSYEQYF	TGTGCCAGCAGTTTTCAGAACTCCTACGAGCAGTACTTC
TRBV27	.	TRBJ1-1	.	CASSFGPNTEAFF	TGTGCCAGCAGTTTTGGCCCGAACACTGAAGCTTTCTTT
TRBV12-2	.	TRBJ2-4	.	CASRPSGHTNQYF	TGTGCAAGTCGGCCATCCGGACATACTAATCAGTACTTC
TRBV6-4	TRBD2	TRBJ2-1	.	CASSGSGDSYNEQFF	TGTGCCAGCAGTGGAAGCGGGGATTCCTACAATGAGCAGTTCTTC
TRBV27	.	TRBJ1-1	.	CASSFIGGTEAFF	TGTGCCAGCAGTTTTATAGGAGGCACTGAAGCTTTCTTT
TRBV7-9	.	TRBJ1-5	.	CASSSWTAQGRDQPQHF	TGTGCCAGCAGCTCTTGGACCGCGCAGGGGAGAGATCAGCCCCAGCATTTT
TRBV29-1	.	TRBJ2-2	.	CSVHVGGTGELFF	TGCAGCGTCCACGTGGGAGGCACCGGGGAGCTGTTTTTT
TRBV18	.	TRBJ1-1	.	CASSYADGTEAFF	TGTGCCAGCTCGTACGCGGACGGAACTGAAGCTTTCTTT
TRBV11-2	.	TRBJ2-7	.	CASSAGISYEQYF	TGTGCCAGCAGCGCCGGAATCTCCTACGAGCAGTACTTC
TRBV29-1	TRBD1	TRBJ2-2	.	CSDAGTANTGELFF	TGCAGCGATGCCGGGACAGCGAACACCGGGGAGCTGTTTTTT
TRBV5-1	.	TRBJ2-6	few	CASSYSGANVLTF	TGCGCCAGCAGCTACTCTGGGGCCAACGTCCTGACTTTC
TRBV4-1	TRBD1	TRBJ2-7	.	CASSQEVVGTGKKSTEQYF	TGCGCCAGCAGCCAAGAGGTGGTCGGGACAGGGAAAAAATCGACCGAGCAGTACTTC
TRBV6-6	TRBD1	TRBJ1-1	.	CASRLRGPTEAFF	TGTGCCAGCCGCCTCAGGGGGCCCACTGAAGCTTTCTTT
TRBV29-1	.	TRBJ2-2	.	CSVAGPAGELFF	TGCAGCGTCGCAGGGCCCGCCGGGGAGCTGTTTTTT
TRBV6-1	.	TRBJ1-1	many	CASSEAMTGHRAFF	TGTGCCAGCAGTGAAGCAATGACAGGTCATAGAGCTTTCTTT
TRBV13	.	TRBJ2-1	.	CASSLGNEQFF	TGTGCCAGCAGCCTCGGTAATGAGCAGTTCTTC
TRBV2	.	TRBJ1-1	.	CASSVTGGSTEAFF	TGTGCCAGCAGTGTAACCGGGGGGAGCACTGAAGCTTTCTTT
TRBV7-2	.	TRBJ2-1	.	CASSPVRSYNEQFF	TGTGCCAGCAGTCCTGTGAGAAGCTACAATGAGCAGTTCTTC
TRBV29-1	.	TRBJ1-2	.	CSVDTFYGYTF	TGCAGCGTCGATACATTCTATGGCTACACCTTC
TRBV30	.	TRBJ2-7	.	CAWSWGPQNRYEQYF	TGTGCCTGGAGTTGGGGGCCACAGAACAGGTACGAGCAGTACTTC
TRBV2	.	TRBJ2-1	few	CASSARGATYNEQFF	TGTGCCAGCAGTGCCCGAGGGGCGACCTACAATGAGCAGTTCTTC
TRBV10-3	.	TRBJ2-7	.	CAISESINVGRISSYEQYF	TGTGCCATCAGTGAGTCGATCAATGTGGGACGGATTAGCTCCTACGAGCAGTACTTC
TRBV7-9	.	TRBJ2-1	.	CASSLVFGDNEQFF	TGTGCCAGCAGCTTAGTTTTCGGAGACAATGAGCAGTTCTTC
TRBV5-1	.	TRBJ2-7	once	CASSLVGYEQYF	TGCGCCAGCAGCTTGGTGGGGTACGAGCAGTACTTC